The 20 T cell receptor beta chains listed next were all sequenced from one sample in a study of shared clonotypes between healthy human individuals. The repertoire was sequenced with immunoSEQ multiplex PCR; TCRdb's copy has only in-frame clones and lacks some. The data hold 760,000 or so clones, with roughly 96% observed a single time. Naive CD8 cells comprised CD45RO-negative, CCR7-positively selected cells, excluding terminally differentiated effector memory CD45RA+ cells. Source material: naive CD8+ T cells sorted from blood. These receptors all stem from a man aged 25 to 40 in good health.

This clone was seen just once. The gene calls are TRBV18 and TRBJ1-3, with a weak D call TRBD1 (5 bases). The CDR3 is 19 amino acids. Trimming took off 2 bases at V and 3 bases at J, with 23 bases between the two ends. Germline CDR1 KGHSH, CDR2 LQKENI. CDR3 DNA: TGTGCCAGCTCACCAAGATTTGGGGACGGGGAGAACATTGGAAACACCATATATTTT. Protein sequence: CASSPRFGDGENIGNTIYF.

V is TRBV15 and J is TRBJ1-1, with 7 bases identical to TRBD1. This CDR3 is built from 17 residues. From germline, CDR1 is LNHNV and CDR2 YYDKDF (reference sequence). After removal of 3 bases from V and 1 base from J, the junction contained 11 bases not matched to a gene. The CDR3 DNA reads TGTGCCACCAGCAGGCTCGGGACAGCTGGAGCGAACACTGAAGCTTTCTTT. Its protein is CATSRLGTAGANTEAFF.

The V gene is TRBV30, the J gene TRBJ1-5, with a possible D match to TRBD1 (5 bases). This CDR3 spans 15 amino acids. CDR1 and CDR2 from the germline V gene are GTSNPN and SVGIG (reference sequence). V lost 0 bases to trimming and J lost 4 bases, with 13 bases between them. The CDR3 reads CAWSVRRQGNQPQHF. As DNA, the CDR3 is TGTGCCTGGAGTGTACGGAGGCAGGGTAATCAGCCCCAGCATTTT. The full variable domain, with the rest looked up from reference TRBV30 and TRBJ1-5, is SQTIHQWPATLVQPVGSPLSLECTVEGTSNPNLYWYRQAAGRGLQLLFYSVGIGQISSEVPQNLSASRPQDRQFILSSKKLLLSDSGFYLCAWSVRRQGNQPQHFGDGTRLSIL.

The chain joins TRBV7-8 to TRBJ2-2; 10 nucleotides agree with TRBD1. Germline CDR1 is SGHVS and CDR2 is FQNEAQ. The CDR3 covers 16 residues. With 4 bases clipped from V and 4 bases from J, the junction kept 6 bases outside the gene matches. The DNA of the CDR3 is TGTGCCAGCAGCTGGGGGACAGGGGAATCCACCGGGGAGCTGTTTTTT. Its translation: CASSWGTGESTGELFF.

The chain is built from TRBV27 and TRBJ1-1; D not certain. The V end was cut by 1 base, the J end by 3 bases, with 9 bases between. The length of the CDR3 is 14 residues. Looked up from germline, CDR1 is MNHEY and CDR2 is SMNVEV (reference sequence). CDR3 bases: TGTGCCAGCAGTTTATATGGGAGAGACACTGAAGCTTTCTTT. It is translated as CASSLYGRDTEAFF.

This chain links TRBV28 with TRBJ1-2; D uncertain. V lost 3 bases to trimming and J lost 5 bases, with 25 bases between them. CDR3 size: 18 residues. Germline CDR1 reads MDHEN; CDR2 reads SYDVKM. The CDR3 sequence: CASSLEWTINRGSYGYTF. The DNA for the CDR3 is TGTGCCAGCAGTTTGGAGTGGACGATCAATCGGGGATCATATGGCTACACCTTC.

This sequence joins TRBV7-9 and TRBJ1-2, with D possibly being TRBD1 (5 bases). V was cut by 7 bases and J by 3 bases, with 9 bases left in between. Germline lookup yields CDR1 SEHNR and CDR2 FQNEAQ (reference sequence). The CDR3 length is 12 residues. This chain's CDR3 is CASISGDYGYTF. DNA of the CDR3: TGTGCCAGCATCTCGGGGGACTATGGCTACACCTTC.

The chain employs TRBV7-9 and TRBJ2-6; D is perhaps TRBD2 (5 bases). The CDR3 has 15 amino acids. The V end lost 5 bases, the J end lost 2 bases, and 10 bases lay between the germline ends. CDR1 is SEHNR and CDR2 is FQNEAQ in the germline V gene (reference sequence). The CDR3 DNA follows: TGTGCCAGCAGCGTCTGGAGGACTGGGGCCAACGTCCTGACTTTC. Its translation is CASSVWRTGANVLTF. Using reference TRBV7-9 and TRBJ2-6 for the parts outside the CDR3, the full variable domain is DTGVSQNPRHKITKRGQNVTFRCDPISEHNRLYWYRQTLGQGPEFLTYFQNEAQLEKSRLLSDRFSAERPKGSFSTLEIQRTEQGDSAMYLCASSVWRTGANVLTFGAGSRLTVL.

This clone was seen only once. V and J are TRBV9 and TRBJ2-7, with D possibly called TRBD1 or TRBD2 (5 bases each). Between the trimmed V and J ends, which lost 3 bases and 9 bases, there was a span of 19 bases. The CDR3 is 14 residues long. CDR1 and CDR2 from the germline V gene are SGDLS and YYNGEE. Here the CDR3 reads CASSAGPPSYGQYF. The CDR3 region has the DNA TGTGCCAGCAGCGCGGGACCCCCAAGTTATGGGCAGTACTTC.

The V gene is TRBV11-3, the J gene TRBJ2-3, with 8 positions matching TRBD1. The germline V gene encodes CDR1 SGHNT and CDR2 YENEEA. This CDR3 contains 18 residues. V shed 0 bases, J shed 2 bases, and the junction held 10 bases outside the gene matches. The CDR3 spells CASSLDGMGTGPTDTQYF. The CDR3 region has the DNA TGTGCCAGCAGCTTAGACGGTATGGGGACAGGCCCCACAGATACGCAGTATTTT.

The chain combines TRBV28 with TRBJ2-7; a weak D match, TRBD1 (5 bases). The V gene lost 7 bases and the J gene lost 1 base, with 11 bases spanning the gap. The CDR3 has 13 residues. Germline V gives CDR1 MDHEN, CDR2 SYDVKM. CDR3 sequence (DNA): TGTGCCAGCAACCGACAGATTTCCTACGAGCAGTACTTC. Translating it yields CASNRQISYEQYF.

This clone was detected once. This chain uses TRBV27 with TRBJ2-5, with 11 bases aligning to TRBD2. Germline CDR1 MNHEY, CDR2 SMNVEV (reference sequence). J lost 0 bases, V lost 5 bases, and 5 bases had no gene match. The CDR3 is 16 residues long. The DNA of the CDR3 is TGTGCCAGCAGTCCACTAGCGGGAGAGTACCAAGAGACCCAGTACTTC. Residues: CASSPLAGEYQETQYF.

The V gene is TRBV5-6, the J gene TRBJ2-7; either TRBD1 or TRBD2 may supply D (6 bases each). The V gene's germline CDR1 is SGHDT and CDR2 YYEEEE. The CDR3 runs 15 residues. V shed 3 bases and J shed 4 bases, with 17 bases lying between them. CDR3 amino acids: CASSSVGGLGYEQYF. The CDR3 coding sequence is TGTGCCAGCAGCTCGGTTGGGGGGCTTGGTTACGAGCAGTACTTC.

This rearrangement joins TRBV27 to TRBJ2-2; D call uncertain. The CDR3 has 17 amino acids. The V and J ends lost 6 bases and 4 bases respectively, with 21 bases between them. Germline V gene lookup returns CDR1 MNHEY and CDR2 SMNVEV (reference sequence). The CDR3 reads CASSTLLGSLITGELFF. DNA for the CDR3: TGTGCCAGCAGCACCTTGCTCGGCTCGCTAATCACCGGGGAGCTGTTTTTT.

Comments on this clone: Other DNA sequences within the sample encode an identical CDR3. The CDR3 here is CASSLSSADTQYF. CDR3 DNA: TGTGCCAGCAGTTTATCTAGTGCAGATACGCAGTATTTT. The V gene is TRBV27, the J gene TRBJ2-3; D ambiguous. Trimming shortened V by 0 bases and J by 4 bases, and 5 bases separated the two germline ends. Germline V CDR1 and CDR2: MNHEY, SMNVEV (reference sequence). This CDR3 contains 13 residues.

V usage is TRBV11-2 and J usage is TRBJ1-5; the D is unclear. V was pared by 1 base and J by 0 bases, with 7 bases between. Germline CDR1 and CDR2: SGHAT and FQNNGV. CDR3 length equals 15 residues. The CDR3 nucleotides read TGTGCCAGCAGCTTAGGACACTTTAGCAATCAGCCCCAGCATTTT. Protein sequence: CASSLGHFSNQPQHF.

The rearrangement uses TRBV28 and TRBJ1-1; D is possibly TRBD1 (6 bases). Germline V gene lookup returns CDR1 MDHEN and CDR2 SYDVKM. This CDR3 region has 11 residues. V lost 9 bases and J lost 8, with 13 bases in between. The CDR3 sequence: CASSQGGEAFF. CDR3 nucleotides: TGTGCCAGTTCACAGGGAGGGGAAGCTTTCTTT. The full variable domain, its missing parts supplied by reference TRBV28 and TRBJ1-1, is DVKVTQSSRYLVKRTGEKVFLECVQDMDHENMFWYRQDPGLGLRLIYFSYDVKMKEKGDIPEGYSVSREKKERFSLILESASTNQTSMYLCASSQGGEAFFGQGTRLTVV.

The chain employs TRBV29-1 and TRBJ2-7, with D unresolved. The germline CDR1 and CDR2 sequences are SQVTM and ANQGSEA. CDR3 length: 13 amino acids. Trimming took off 0 bases at V and 1 base at J, with 7 bases between the two ends. The CDR3, as DNA: TGCAGCGTTGAAGAGGAGAATTCCTACGAGCAGTACTTC. The encoded protein is CSVEEENSYEQYF.

This clone was picked up one time. This chain connects TRBV7-9 to TRBJ2-7, with 9 nucleotides matching TRBD1. V shed 5 bases, J shed 4 bases, and the junction held 9 bases outside the gene matches. The CDR3 is 15 amino acids. In germline, CDR1 is SEHNR, CDR2 FQNEAQ (reference sequence). The CDR3: CASSEQGALAYEQYF. CDR3 sequence (DNA): TGTGCCAGCAGCGAACAGGGGGCCCTTGCGTACGAGCAGTACTTC.

This clone was found once. The CDR3 here is CASSPTGRHEKLFF. CDR3 nucleotides: TGTGCCAGCAGCCCCACGGGACGTCATGAAAAACTGTTTTTT. This rearrangement joins TRBV7-9 to TRBJ1-4; TRBD1 might be the D (5 bases). The germline gives CDR1 SEHNR, CDR2 FQNEAQ (reference sequence). This CDR3 region has 14 residues. V lost 5 bases, J lost 6 bases, and 13 bases lay in between.